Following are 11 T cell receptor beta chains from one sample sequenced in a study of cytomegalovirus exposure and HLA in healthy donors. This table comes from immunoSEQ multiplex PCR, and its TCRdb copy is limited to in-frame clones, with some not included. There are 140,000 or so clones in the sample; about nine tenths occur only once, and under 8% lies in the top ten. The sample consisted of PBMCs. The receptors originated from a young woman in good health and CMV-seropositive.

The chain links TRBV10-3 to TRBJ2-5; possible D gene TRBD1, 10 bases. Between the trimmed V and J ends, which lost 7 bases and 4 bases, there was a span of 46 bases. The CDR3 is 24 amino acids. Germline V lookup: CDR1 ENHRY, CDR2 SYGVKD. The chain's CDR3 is CAITWDRGHPGRVAGEIIIETQYF. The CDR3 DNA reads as TGTGCCATCACTTGGGACAGGGGCCATCCCGGGAGGGTAGCGGGAGAGATAATTATAGAGACCCAGTACTTC.

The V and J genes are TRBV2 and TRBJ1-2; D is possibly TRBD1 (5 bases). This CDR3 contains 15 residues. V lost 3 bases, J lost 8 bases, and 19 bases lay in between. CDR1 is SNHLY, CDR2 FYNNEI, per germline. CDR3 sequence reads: CASSDFRASMGGYTF. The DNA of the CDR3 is TGTGCCAGCAGTGACTTCAGGGCTTCTATGGGGGGCTACACCTTC.

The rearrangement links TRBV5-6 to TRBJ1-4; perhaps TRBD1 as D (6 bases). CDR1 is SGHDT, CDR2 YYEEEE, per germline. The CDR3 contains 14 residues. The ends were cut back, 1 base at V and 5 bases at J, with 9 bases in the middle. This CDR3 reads CASSLTGSNEKLFF. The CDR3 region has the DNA TGTGCCAGCAGCTTGACAGGGTCGAATGAAAAACTGTTTTTT.

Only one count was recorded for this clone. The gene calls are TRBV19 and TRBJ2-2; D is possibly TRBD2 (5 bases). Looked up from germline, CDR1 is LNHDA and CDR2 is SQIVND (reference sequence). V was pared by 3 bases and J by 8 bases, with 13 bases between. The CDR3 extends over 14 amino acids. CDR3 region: CASSIWLAAGELFF. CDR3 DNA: TGTGCCAGTAGTATTTGGCTAGCTGCTGGGGAGCTGTTTTTT.

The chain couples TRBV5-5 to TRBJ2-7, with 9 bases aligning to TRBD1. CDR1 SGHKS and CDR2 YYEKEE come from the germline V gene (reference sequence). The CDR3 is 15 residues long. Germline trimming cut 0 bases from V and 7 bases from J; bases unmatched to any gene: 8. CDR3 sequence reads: CASSLDRDRVREQYF. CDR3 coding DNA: TGTGCCAGCAGCTTGGATCGGGACAGGGTGAGGGAGCAGTACTTC. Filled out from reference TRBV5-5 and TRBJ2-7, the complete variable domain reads DAGVTQSPTHLIKTRGQQVTLRCSPISGHKSVSWYQQVLGQGPQFIFQYYEKEERGRGNFPDRFSARQFPNYSSELNVNALLLGDSALYLCASSLDRDRVREQYFGPGTRLTVT.

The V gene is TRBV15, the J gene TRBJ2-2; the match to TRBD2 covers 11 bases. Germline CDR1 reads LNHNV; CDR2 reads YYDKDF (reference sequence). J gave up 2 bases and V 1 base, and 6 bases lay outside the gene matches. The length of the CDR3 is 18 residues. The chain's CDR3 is CATSRGLAGGPNTGELFF. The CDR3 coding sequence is TGTGCCACCAGCAGAGGGCTAGCGGGAGGACCTAACACCGGGGAGCTGTTTTTT.

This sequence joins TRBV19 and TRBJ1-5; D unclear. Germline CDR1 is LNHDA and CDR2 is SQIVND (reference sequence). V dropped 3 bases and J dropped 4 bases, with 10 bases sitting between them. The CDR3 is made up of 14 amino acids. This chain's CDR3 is CASSMMGGNQPQHF. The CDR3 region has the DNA TGTGCCAGTAGTATGATGGGAGGTAATCAGCCCCAGCATTTT.

The CDR3 DNA is TGCGCCAGCAGCTTGGGCGGAGGGTTCGAGCAGTACTTC. It codes for CASSLGGGFEQYF. The chain links TRBV5-1 to TRBJ2-7; D might be TRBD2 (6 bases). CDR1 is SGHRS, CDR2 YFSETQ, per germline. The CDR3 covers 13 residues. Trimming shortened V by 0 bases and J by 6 bases, and 10 bases separated the two germline ends.

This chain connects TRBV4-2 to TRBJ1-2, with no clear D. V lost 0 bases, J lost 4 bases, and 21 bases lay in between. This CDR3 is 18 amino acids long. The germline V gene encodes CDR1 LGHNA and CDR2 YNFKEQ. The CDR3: CASSQDPVEGGRSYGYTF. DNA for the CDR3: TGTGCCAGCAGCCAAGATCCCGTGGAGGGAGGAAGAAGCTATGGCTACACCTTC.

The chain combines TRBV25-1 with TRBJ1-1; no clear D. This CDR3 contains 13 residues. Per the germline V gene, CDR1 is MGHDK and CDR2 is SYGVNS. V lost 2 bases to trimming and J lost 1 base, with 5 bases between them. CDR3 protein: CASSEAGNTEAFF. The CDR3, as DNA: TGTGCCAGCAGTGAAGCAGGGAACACTGAAGCTTTCTTT.

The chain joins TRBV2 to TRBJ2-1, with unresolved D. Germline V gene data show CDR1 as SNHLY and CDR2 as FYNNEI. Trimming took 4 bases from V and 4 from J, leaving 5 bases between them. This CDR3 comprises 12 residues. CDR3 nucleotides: TGTGCCAGCAGTGCCTTTTACAATGAGCAGTTCTTC. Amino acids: CASSAFYNEQFF.